Presented here are 5 T cell receptor beta chains from one specimen sequenced in a study of cytomegalovirus exposure and HLA in healthy donors. PCR primers comprised 60 Vbeta and 13 Jbeta primers. The protocol was immunoSEQ multiplex PCR, while the TCRdb copy is restricted to in-frame clones and leaves out a portion. There are around 140,000 clones in the sample, with 1.5% to 2% held by the top ten. Sequenced sample: PBMCs. These receptors came from a man aged 18 to 30 in good health and CMV-seronegative.

The chain is built from TRBV9 and TRBJ1-1, with 8 bases fitting TRBD1. This CDR3 has 14 residues. The junction had 7 bases not matched to a gene; V was cut back by 8 bases and J by 1 base. Germline V gene data show CDR1 as SGDLS and CDR2 as YYNGEE. This chain's CDR3 is CASSRTGQNTEAFF. As DNA, the CDR3 is TGTGCCAGTTCCAGGACAGGGCAGAACACTGAAGCTTTCTTT.

The CDR3 DNA reads TGTGCCAGCAGTTCTGGGGGCTTACAGCAGAACACTGAAGCTTTCTTT. The encoded protein is CASSSGGLQQNTEAFF. The chain has TRBV28 and TRBJ1-1; D is possibly TRBD1 (6 bases). The ends were cut back, 4 bases at V and 1 base at J, with 16 bases in the middle. CDR1 and CDR2 from the germline V gene are MDHEN and SYDVKM. The CDR3 spans 16 residues.

The rearrangement joins TRBV29-1 to TRBJ2-1, with a possible D match to TRBD2 (5 bases). CDR3 length: 19 residues. Trimming removed 3 bases at V and 0 bases at J, with 24 bases between. The germline V gene has CDR1 SQVTM and CDR2 ANQGSEA. The CDR3 DNA reads TGCAGCGTTGAGTTCCTCGTTGGACTCAGCGGTATCTCCTACAATGAGCAGTTCTTC. Translated: CSVEFLVGLSGISYNEQFF.

The chain carries TRBV7-7 and TRBJ2-6; 7 bases are a match to TRBD1. Germline V gene data show CDR1 as SSHAT and CDR2 as FNYEAQ (reference sequence). The CDR3 is 15 residues long. V was clipped by 5 bases and J by 2 bases; unmatched bases: 3. CDR3 residues: CASSTGTAGANVLTF. The CDR3 nucleotides are TGTGCCAGCAGCACCGGGACAGCTGGGGCCAACGTCCTGACTTTC.

The genes are TRBV28 and TRBJ1-1; D perhaps matches TRBD1 (6 bases). The V end lost 6 bases, the J end lost 10 bases, and 18 bases lay between the germline ends. The length of the CDR3 is 13 residues. In germline, CDR1 is MDHEN, CDR2 SYDVKM. CDR3 loop: CASSRVGGLGAFF. CDR3 coding DNA: TGTGCCAGCAGCCGCGTGGGGGGGCTGGGAGCTTTCTTT.